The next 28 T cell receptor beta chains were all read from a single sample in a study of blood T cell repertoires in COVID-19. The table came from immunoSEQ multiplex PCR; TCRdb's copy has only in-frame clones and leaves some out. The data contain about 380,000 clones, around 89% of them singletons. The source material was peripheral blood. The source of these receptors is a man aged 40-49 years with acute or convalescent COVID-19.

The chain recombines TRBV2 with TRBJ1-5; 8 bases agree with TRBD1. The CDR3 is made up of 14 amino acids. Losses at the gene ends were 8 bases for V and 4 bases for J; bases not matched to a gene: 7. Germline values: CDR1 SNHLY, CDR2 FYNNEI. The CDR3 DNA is TGTGCCAGCTCCAGACAGGGGCTGAATCAGCCCCAGCATTTT. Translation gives CASSRQGLNQPQHF.

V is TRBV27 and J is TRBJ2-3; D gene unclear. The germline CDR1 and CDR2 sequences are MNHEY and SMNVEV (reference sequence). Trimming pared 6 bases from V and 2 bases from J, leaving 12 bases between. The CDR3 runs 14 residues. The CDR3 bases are TGTGCCAGCAGAACTATAGAGGTCACAGATACGCAGTATTTT. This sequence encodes CASRTIEVTDTQYF.

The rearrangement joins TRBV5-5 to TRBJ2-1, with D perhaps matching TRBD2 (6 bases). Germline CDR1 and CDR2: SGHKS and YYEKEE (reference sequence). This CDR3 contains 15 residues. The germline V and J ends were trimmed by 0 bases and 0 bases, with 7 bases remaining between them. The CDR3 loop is CASSLAGDSYNEQFF. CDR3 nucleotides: TGTGCCAGCAGCTTGGCGGGGGACTCCTACAATGAGCAGTTCTTC.

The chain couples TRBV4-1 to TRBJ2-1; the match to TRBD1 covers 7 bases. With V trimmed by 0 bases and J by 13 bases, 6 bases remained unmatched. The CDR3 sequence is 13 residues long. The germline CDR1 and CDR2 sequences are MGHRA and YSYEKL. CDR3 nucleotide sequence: TGCGCCAGCAGCCAAGATCCGGGACAGCTTCAGTTCTTC. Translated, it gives CASSQDPGQLQFF.

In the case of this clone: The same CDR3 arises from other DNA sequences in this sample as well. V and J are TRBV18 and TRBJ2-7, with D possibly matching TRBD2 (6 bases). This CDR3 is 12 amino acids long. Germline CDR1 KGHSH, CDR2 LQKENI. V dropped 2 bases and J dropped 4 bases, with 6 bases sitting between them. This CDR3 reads CASSPGGYEQYF. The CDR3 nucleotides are TGTGCCAGCTCACCAGGGGGGTACGAGCAGTACTTC.

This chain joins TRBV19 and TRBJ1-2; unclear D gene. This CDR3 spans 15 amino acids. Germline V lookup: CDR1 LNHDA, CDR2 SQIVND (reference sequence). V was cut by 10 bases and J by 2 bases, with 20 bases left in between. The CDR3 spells CATQEGVLKNYGYTF. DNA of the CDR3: TGTGCCACCCAGGAAGGTGTATTGAAGAACTATGGCTACACCTTC.

The CDR3 bases are TGTGCTAGTGGTGCGGGGGGGGACACTGAAGCTTTCTTT. It encodes CASGAGGDTEAFF. The J gene is TRBJ1-1, the V gene TRBV12-5; TRBD1 might be the D (5 bases). Trimming shortened V by 5 bases and J by 3 bases, and 10 bases separated the two germline ends. This CDR3 contains 13 residues. The germline V gene has CDR1 LGHNT and CDR2 FRNRAP.

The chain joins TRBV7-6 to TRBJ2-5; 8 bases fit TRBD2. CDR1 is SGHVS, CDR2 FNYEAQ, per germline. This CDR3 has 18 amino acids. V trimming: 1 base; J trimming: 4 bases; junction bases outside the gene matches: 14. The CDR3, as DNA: TGTGCCAGCAGCTTAGAACTAGCGGCCCGCCCGGAGGCAGAGACCCAGTACTTC. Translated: CASSLELAARPEAETQYF.

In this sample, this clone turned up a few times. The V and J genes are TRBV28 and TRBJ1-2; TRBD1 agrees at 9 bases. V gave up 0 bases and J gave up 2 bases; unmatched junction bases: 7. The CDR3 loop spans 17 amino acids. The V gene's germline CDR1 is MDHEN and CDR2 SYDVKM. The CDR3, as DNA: TGTGCCAGCAGTTTATGGCTATCCGGGACAGGGAACTATGGCTACACCTTC. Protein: CASSLWLSGTGNYGYTF.

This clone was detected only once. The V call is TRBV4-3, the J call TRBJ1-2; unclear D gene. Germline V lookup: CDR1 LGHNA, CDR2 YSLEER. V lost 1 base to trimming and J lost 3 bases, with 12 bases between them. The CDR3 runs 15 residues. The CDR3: CASSQVPDRDYGYTF. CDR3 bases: TGCGCCAGCAGCCAAGTTCCCGATCGGGACTATGGCTACACCTTC.

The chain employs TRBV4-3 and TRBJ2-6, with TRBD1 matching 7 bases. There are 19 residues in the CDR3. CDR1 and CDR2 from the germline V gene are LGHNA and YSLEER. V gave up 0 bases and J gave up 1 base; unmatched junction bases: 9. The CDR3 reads CASSQDYRGVTSGANVLTF. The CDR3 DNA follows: TGCGCCAGCAGCCAAGATTACAGGGGTGTGACTTCTGGGGCCAACGTCCTGACTTTC.

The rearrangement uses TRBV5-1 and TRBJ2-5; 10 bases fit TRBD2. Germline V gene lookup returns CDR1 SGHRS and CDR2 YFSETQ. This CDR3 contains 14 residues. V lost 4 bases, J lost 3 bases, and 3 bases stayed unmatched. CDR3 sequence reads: CASSKGLAKETQYF. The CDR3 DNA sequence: TGCGCCAGCAGCAAGGGACTAGCGAAAGAGACCCAGTACTTC.

CDR3 protein: CASSLRTGLNTEAFF. In nucleotides, the CDR3 is TGTGCCAGCAGCTTACGGACAGGTCTGAACACTGAAGCTTTCTTT. The rearrangement links TRBV5-4 to TRBJ1-1; 7 bases map to TRBD1. The germline CDR1 and CDR2 sequences are SGHNT and YYREEE (reference sequence). The CDR3 length is 15 residues. Trimming cost V 2 bases and J 0 bases; bases outside gene matches: 4.

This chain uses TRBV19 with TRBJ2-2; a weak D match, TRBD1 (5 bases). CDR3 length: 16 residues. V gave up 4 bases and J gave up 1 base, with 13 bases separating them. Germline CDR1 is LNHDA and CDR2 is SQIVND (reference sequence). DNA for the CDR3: TGTGCCAGTAGTAAGGTGGGGCACAAGAACACCGGGGAGCTGTTTTTT. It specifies CASSKVGHKNTGELFF.

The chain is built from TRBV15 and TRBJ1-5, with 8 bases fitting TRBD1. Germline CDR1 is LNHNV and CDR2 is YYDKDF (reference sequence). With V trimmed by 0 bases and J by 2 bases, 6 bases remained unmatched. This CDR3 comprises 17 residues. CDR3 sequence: CATSRDLMTGGNQPQHF. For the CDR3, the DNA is TGTGCCACCAGCAGAGATCTAATGACAGGGGGCAATCAGCCCCAGCATTTT.

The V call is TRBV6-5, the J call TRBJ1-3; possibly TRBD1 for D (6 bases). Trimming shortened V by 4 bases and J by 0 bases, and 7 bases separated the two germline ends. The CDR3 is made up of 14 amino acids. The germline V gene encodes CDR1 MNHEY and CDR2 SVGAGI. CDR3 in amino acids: CASSLTGSGNTIYF. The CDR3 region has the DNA TGTGCCAGCAGTTTGACAGGCTCTGGAAACACCATATATTTT.

The CDR3 nucleotides read TGTGCCAGTAGCCCAAAGCAGGGACAGCAAGAGACCCAGTACTTC. This translates into CASSPKQGQQETQYF. The genes are TRBV6-5 and TRBJ2-5; 7 bases are shared with TRBD1. The CDR3 contains 15 residues. Germline CDR1 reads MNHEY; CDR2 reads SVGAGI. V was clipped by 9 bases and J by 2 bases; unmatched bases: 12.

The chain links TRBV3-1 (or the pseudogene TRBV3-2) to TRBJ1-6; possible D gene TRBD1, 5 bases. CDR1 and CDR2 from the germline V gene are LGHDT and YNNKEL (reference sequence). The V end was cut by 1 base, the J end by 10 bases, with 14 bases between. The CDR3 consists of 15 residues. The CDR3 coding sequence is TGTGCCAGCAGCCAAGGCGCAGGGCCCCAATCACCCCTCCACTTT. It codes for CASSQGAGPQSPLHF.

CDR3 sequence reads: CASTSSPRQGIFNTEAFF. CDR3 DNA sequence: TGTGCCAGCACCTCATCCCCACGACAGGGAATTTTTAACACTGAAGCTTTCTTT. The chain joins TRBV28 to TRBJ1-1, with TRBD1 matching 7 bases. The V segment lost 7 bases and the J segment 2 bases; nucleotides outside the gene matches: 19. This CDR3 has 18 amino acids. Germline-derived CDR1 and CDR2 are MDHEN and SYDVKM.

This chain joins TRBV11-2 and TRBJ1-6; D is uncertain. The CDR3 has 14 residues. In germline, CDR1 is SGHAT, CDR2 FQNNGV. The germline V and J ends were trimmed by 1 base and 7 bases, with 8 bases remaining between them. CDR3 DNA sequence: TGTGCCAGCAGCTTAGTTTCGGGGAATTCACCCCTCCACTTT. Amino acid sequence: CASSLVSGNSPLHF.

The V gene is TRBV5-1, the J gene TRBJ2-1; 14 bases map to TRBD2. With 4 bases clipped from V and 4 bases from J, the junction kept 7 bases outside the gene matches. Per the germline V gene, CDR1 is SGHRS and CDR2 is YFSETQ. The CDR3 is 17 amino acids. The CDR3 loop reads CASSTQGLAGVYNEQFF. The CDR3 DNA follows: TGCGCCAGCAGCACGCAGGGACTAGCGGGGGTATACAATGAGCAGTTCTTC.

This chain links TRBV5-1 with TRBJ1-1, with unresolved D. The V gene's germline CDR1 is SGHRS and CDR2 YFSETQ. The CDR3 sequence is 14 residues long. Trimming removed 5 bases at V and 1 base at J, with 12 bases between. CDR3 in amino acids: CASRARPGNTEAFF. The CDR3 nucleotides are TGCGCCAGCAGGGCCCGACCAGGGAACACTGAAGCTTTCTTT.

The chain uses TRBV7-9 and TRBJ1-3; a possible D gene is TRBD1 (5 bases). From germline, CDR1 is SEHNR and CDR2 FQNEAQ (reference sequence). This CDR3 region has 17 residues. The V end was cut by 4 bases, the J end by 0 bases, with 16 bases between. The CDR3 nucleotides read TGTGCCAGCAGCTCCGGGACGTCTAGCGCCTCTGGAAACACCATATATTTT. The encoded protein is CASSSGTSSASGNTIYF.

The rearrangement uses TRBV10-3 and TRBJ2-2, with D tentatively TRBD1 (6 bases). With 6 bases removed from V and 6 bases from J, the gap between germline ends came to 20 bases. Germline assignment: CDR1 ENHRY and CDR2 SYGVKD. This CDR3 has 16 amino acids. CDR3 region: CAISPPTGLISGELFF. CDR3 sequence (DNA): TGTGCCATCAGCCCCCCGACAGGTCTTATCTCCGGGGAGCTGTTTTTT.

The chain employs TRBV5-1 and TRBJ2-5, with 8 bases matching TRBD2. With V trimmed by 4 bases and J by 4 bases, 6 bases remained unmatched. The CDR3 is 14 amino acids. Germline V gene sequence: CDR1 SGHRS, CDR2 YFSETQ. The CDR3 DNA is TGCGCCAGCAGCGGACGGGGGGGCCCAGAGACCCAGTACTTC. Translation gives CASSGRGGPETQYF. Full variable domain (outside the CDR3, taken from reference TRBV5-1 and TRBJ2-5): KAGVTQTPRYLIKTRGQQVTLSCSPISGHRSVSWYQQTPGQGLQFLFEYFSETQRNKGNFPGRFSGRQFSNSRSEMNVSTLELGDSALYLCASSGRGGPETQYFGPGTRLLVL.

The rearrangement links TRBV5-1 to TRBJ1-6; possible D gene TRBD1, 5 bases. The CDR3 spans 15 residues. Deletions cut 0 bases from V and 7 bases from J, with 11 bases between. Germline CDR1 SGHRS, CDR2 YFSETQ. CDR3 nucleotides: TGCGCCAGCAGCTTGGATGGAGGGGTCAATTCACCCCTCCACTTT. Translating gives CASSLDGGVNSPLHF.

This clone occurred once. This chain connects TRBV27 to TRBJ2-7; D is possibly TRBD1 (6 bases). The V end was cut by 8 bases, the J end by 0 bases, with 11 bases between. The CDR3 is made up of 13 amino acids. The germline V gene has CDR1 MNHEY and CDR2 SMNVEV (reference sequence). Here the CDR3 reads CASGRGNSYEQYF. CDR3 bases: TGTGCCAGCGGCAGGGGTAACTCCTACGAGCAGTACTTC.

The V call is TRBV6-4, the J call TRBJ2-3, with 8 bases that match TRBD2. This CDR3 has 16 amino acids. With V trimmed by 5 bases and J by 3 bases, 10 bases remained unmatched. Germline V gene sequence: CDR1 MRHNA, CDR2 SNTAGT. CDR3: CASSPHTQRGTDTQYF. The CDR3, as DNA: TGTGCCAGCAGTCCCCATACCCAGCGGGGGACAGATACGCAGTATTTT.